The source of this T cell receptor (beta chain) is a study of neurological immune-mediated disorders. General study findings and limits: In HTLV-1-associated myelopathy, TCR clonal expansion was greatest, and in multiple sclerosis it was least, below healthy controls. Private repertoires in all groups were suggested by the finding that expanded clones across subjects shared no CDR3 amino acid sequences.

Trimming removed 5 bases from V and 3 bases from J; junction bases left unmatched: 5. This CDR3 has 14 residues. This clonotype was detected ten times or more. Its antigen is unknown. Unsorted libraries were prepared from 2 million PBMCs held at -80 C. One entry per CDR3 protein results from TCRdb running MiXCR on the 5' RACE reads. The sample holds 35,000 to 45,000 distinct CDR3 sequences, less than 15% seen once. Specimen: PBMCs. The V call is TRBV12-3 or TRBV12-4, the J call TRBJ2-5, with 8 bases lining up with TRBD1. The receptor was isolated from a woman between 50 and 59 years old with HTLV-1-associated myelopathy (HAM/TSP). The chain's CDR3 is CASSIKTGEETQYF. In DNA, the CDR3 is TGTGCCAGCAGTATAAAGACAGGGGAAGAGACCCAGTACTTC.